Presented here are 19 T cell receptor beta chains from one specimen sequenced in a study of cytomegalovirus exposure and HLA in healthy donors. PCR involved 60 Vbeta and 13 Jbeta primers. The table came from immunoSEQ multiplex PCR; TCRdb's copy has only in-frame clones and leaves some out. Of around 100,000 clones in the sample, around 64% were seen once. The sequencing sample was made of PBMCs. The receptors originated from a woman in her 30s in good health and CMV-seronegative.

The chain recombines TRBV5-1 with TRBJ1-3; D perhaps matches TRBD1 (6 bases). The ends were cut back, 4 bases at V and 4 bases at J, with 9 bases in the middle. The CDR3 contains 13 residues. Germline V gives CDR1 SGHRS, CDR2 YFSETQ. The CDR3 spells CASSLRGGNTIYF. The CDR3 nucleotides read TGCGCCAGCAGCCTTAGGGGGGGAAACACCATATATTTT.

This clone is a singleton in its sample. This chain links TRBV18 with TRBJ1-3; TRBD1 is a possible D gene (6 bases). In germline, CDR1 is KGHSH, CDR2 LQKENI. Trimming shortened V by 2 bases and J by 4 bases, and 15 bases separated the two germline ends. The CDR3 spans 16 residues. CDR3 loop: CASSPGTPPFGNTIYF. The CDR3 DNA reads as TGTGCCAGCTCACCAGGGACACCACCCTTCGGAAACACCATATATTTT.

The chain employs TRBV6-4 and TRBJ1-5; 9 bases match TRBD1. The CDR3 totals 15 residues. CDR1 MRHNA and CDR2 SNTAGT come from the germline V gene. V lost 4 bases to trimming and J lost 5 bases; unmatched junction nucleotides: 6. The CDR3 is CASSVTGGADQPQHF. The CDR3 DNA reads TGTGCCAGCAGTGTCACAGGGGGCGCGGATCAGCCCCAGCATTTT.

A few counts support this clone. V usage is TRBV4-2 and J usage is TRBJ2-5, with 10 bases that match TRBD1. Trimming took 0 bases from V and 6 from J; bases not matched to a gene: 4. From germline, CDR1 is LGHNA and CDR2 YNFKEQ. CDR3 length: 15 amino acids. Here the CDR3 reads CASSQETGGFKTQYF. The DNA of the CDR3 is TGTGCCAGCAGCCAAGAGACAGGGGGCTTTAAGACCCAGTACTTC.

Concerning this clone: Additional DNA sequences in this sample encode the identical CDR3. The CDR3 sequence is CASSLDRVNEQFF. The CDR3 nucleotides read TGTGCCAGCAGCCTTGACAGGGTCAATGAGCAGTTCTTC. The rearrangement joins TRBV5-6 to TRBJ2-1; 7 nucleotides match TRBD1. Germline values: CDR1 SGHDT, CDR2 YYEEEE. The J segment lost 6 bases and the V segment lost 4 bases, leaving 4 bases of the junction unmatched. This CDR3 has 13 residues.

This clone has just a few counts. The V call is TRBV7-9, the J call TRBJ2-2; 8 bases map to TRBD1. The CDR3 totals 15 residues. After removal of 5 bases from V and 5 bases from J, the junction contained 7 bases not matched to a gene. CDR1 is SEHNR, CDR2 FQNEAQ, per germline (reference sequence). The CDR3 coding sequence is TGTGCCAGCAGCGGACAGGGCCAGAGGACCGGGGAGCTGTTTTTT. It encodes CASSGQGQRTGELFF.

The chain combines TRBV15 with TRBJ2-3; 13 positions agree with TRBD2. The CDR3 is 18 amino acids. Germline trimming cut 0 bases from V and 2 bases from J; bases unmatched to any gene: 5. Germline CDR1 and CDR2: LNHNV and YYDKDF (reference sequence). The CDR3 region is CATSRELAGGPYTDTQYF. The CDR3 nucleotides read TGTGCCACCAGCAGAGAACTAGCGGGAGGGCCGTACACAGATACGCAGTATTTT.

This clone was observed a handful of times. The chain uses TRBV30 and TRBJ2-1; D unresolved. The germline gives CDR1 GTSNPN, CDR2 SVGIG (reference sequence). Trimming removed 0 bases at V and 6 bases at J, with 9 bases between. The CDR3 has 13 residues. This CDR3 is CAWSVSISNEQFF. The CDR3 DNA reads TGTGCCTGGAGTGTGTCCATTTCCAATGAGCAGTTCTTC.

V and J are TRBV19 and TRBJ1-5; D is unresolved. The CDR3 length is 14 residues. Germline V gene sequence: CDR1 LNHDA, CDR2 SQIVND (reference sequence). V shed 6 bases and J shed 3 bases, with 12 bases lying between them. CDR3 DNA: TGTGCCAGTAGCCTCTACGGGGACAATCAGCCCCAGCATTTT. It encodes CASSLYGDNQPQHF.

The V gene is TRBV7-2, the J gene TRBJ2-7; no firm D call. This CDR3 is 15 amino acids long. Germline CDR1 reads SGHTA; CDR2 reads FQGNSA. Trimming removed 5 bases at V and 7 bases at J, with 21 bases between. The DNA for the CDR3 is TGTGCCAGCAGCACCAGTCCGGGTTACATCGGGGAGCAGTACTTC. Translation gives CASSTSPGYIGEQYF.

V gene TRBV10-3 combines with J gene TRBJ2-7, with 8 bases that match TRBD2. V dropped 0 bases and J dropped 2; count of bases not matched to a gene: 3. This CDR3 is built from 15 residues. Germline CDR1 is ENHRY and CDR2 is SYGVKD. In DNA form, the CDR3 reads TGTGCCATCAGTGAGTCGGTAGCGGGAACCTACGAGCAGTACTTC. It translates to CAISESVAGTYEQYF.

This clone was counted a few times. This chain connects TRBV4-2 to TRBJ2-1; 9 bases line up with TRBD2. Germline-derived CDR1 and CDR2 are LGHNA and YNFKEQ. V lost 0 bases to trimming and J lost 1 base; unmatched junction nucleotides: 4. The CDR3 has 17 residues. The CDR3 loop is CASSQDPTSGSYNEQFF. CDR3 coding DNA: TGTGCCAGCAGCCAAGATCCAACTAGCGGGTCCTACAATGAGCAGTTCTTC.

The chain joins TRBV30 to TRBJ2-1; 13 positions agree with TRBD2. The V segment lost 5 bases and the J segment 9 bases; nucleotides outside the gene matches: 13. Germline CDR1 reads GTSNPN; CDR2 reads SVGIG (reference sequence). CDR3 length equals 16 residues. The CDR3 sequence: CAWGPTSGRAWGEQFF. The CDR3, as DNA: TGTGCCTGGGGCCCAACTAGCGGGAGGGCCTGGGGTGAGCAGTTCTTC.

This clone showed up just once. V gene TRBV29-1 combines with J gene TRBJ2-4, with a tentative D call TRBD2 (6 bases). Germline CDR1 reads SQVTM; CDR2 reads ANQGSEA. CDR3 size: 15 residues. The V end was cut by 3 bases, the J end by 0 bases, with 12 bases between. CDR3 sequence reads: CSVDGRGLAKNIQYF. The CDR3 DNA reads TGCAGCGTTGACGGTCGGGGGTTAGCCAAAAACATTCAGTACTTC.

CDR3 sequence reads: CATSVGDTGELFF. In DNA, the CDR3 is TGTGCCACTTCGGTGGGCGACACCGGGGAGCTGTTTTTT. V and J are TRBV5-6 and TRBJ2-2; D is unresolved. There are 13 residues in the CDR3. Trimming cost V 9 bases and J 3 bases, with 12 bases left between them. Germline lookup yields CDR1 SGHDT and CDR2 YYEEEE.

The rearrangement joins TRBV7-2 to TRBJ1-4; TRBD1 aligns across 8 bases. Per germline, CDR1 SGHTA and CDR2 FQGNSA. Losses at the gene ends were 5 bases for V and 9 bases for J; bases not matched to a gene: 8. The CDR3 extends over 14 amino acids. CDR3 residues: CASSAWTGQKKLFF. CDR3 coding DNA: TGTGCCAGCAGCGCCTGGACAGGGCAGAAAAAACTGTTTTTT.

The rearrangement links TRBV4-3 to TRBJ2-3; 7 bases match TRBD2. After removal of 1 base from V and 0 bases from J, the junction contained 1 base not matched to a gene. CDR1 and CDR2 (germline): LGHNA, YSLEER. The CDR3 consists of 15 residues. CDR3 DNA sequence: TGCGCCAGCAGCCAAGGCGGGAGCAGCACAGATACGCAGTATTTT. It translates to CASSQGGSSTDTQYF.

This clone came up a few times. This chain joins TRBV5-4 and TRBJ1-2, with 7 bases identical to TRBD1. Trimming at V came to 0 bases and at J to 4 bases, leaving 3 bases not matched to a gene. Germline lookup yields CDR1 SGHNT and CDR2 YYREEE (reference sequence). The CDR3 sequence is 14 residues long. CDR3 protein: CASSLGDRFYGYTF. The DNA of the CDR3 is TGTGCCAGCAGCTTGGGGGACAGATTCTATGGCTACACCTTC.

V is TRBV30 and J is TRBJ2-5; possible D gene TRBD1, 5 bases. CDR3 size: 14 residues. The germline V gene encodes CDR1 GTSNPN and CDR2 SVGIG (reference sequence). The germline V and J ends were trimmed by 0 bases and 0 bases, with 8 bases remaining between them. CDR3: CAWSVHRYQETQYF. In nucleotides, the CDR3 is TGTGCCTGGAGTGTGCACAGGTACCAAGAGACCCAGTACTTC.